This T cell receptor beta chain was profiled in a study of beta chain features in type 1 diabetes. Study summary: Patient and healthy donor groups were alike in age, gender and cell yields. Summed over all samples, the examined sorted cells came to fewer than 120,000,000.

The junction had 6 bases not matched to a gene; V was cut back by 0 bases and J by 11 bases. Germline V gives CDR1 SGDLS, CDR2 YYNGEE. CDR3 length equals 13 residues. Turning to this clone: Its specificity is not known.

Study-level results: Naive, central memory and Treg TCRB repertoires seemed to resemble each other more closely in patients than they did in healthy donors.

The investigators reverse transcribed all of the isolated RNA, so they sequenced expressed TCRB transcripts. Some clones are missing from TCRdb's copy, which holds only in-frame ones; the method was immunoSEQ multiplex PCR. The repertoire has 130,000 or so clones, about a tenth of them found once; the top ten carry almost 0.65%. Sequences were obtained from central memory CD4+ T cells from blood. The clonotype originates from a woman between 40 and 50 years old in good health. This chain joins TRBV9 and TRBJ2-5; 8 nucleotides match TRBD2. The DNA of the CDR3 is TGTGCCAGCAGCGTAGTCGGGGGGGGAATACAGTACTTC. Amino acids: CASSVVGGGIQYF.